The 12 T cell receptor beta chains listed next were all sequenced from one sample in a study of blood T cell repertoires in COVID-19. The method was immunoSEQ multiplex PCR; TCRdb's version includes in-frame clones alone and lacks a portion of them. The sample consists of hundreds of thousands of clones, about four fifths of them appearing once. Sequenced: peripheral blood. The receptors shown here come from a woman aged 80 or over with acute or convalescent COVID-19.

The rearrangement uses TRBV5-1 and TRBJ2-5; no definite D call. CDR1 is SGHRS and CDR2 is YFSETQ in the germline V gene. V dropped 7 bases and J dropped 5 bases, with 12 bases sitting between them. This CDR3 comprises 12 residues. The DNA for the CDR3 is TGCGCCAGCTCCCGAGTCTCGGAGACCCAGTACTTC. It codes for CASSRVSETQYF. Variable domain in full (rest from reference TRBV5-1 and TRBJ2-5): KAGVTQTPRYLIKTRGQQVTLSCSPISGHRSVSWYQQTPGQGLQFLFEYFSETQRNKGNFPGRFSGRQFSNSRSEMNVSTLELGDSALYLCASSRVSETQYFGPGTRLLVL.

CDR3 protein: CASSFGDRVEKLFF. The CDR3 DNA reads TGTGCCAGCAGCTTTGGGGACAGGGTGGAGAAACTGTTTTTT. V usage is TRBV5-6 and J usage is TRBJ1-4; 9 bases align to TRBD1. V shed 2 bases and J 11 bases; nucleotides not matched to a gene: 7. Per germline, CDR1 SGHDT and CDR2 YYEEEE. This CDR3 comprises 14 residues.

V is TRBV21-1 and J is TRBJ2-2; the D segment call TRBD2 is taken from the table without a DNA check. TRBV21-1 counts as a pseudogene. There are 17 residues in the CDR3. The CDR3 here is CAISGDPAAGYTGELFF. The DNA of the CDR3 is TGTGCCATCTCCGGGGACCCAGCGGCGGGGTACACCGGGGAGCTGTTTTTT.

The chain uses TRBV6-5 and TRBJ2-2; 9 nucleotides match TRBD1. Germline CDR1 is MNHEY and CDR2 is SVGAGI. This CDR3 comprises 15 residues. The V segment lost 6 bases and the J segment 1 base; nucleotides outside the gene matches: 3. This CDR3 is CASSKGQGNTGELFF. The CDR3 nucleotides are TGTGCCAGCAGCAAGGGACAGGGGAACACCGGGGAGCTGTTTTTT.

About this clone itself: This sample also contains other DNA sequences that code for the same CDR3. The gene calls are TRBV24-1 and TRBJ1-6; D is ambiguous. The CDR3 spans 12 residues. V was trimmed by 2 bases and J by 9 bases, leaving 4 bases between them. CDR1 and CDR2 (germline): KGHDR, SFDVKD. The CDR3 loop reads CATSDSGSPLHF. The CDR3 DNA reads TGTGCCACCAGTGATTCGGGTTCACCCCTCCACTTT.

The chain uses TRBV2 and TRBJ2-1; 9 positions match TRBD1. This CDR3 region has 20 residues. Losses at the gene ends were 3 bases for V and 2 bases for J; bases not matched to a gene: 17. CDR1 is SNHLY, CDR2 FYNNEI, per germline. This chain's CDR3 is CASSDGLGQGRRGTYNEQFF. The DNA of the CDR3 is TGTGCCAGCAGTGATGGGCTCGGACAGGGGCGCAGGGGGACCTACAATGAGCAGTTCTTC.

The V gene is TRBV28, the J gene TRBJ2-3; 11 nucleotides align to TRBD2. CDR3 length: 14 amino acids. From germline, CDR1 is MDHEN and CDR2 SYDVKM. J was trimmed by 8 bases and V by 7 bases; bases with no gene match: 8. The CDR3 protein is CASILAGGQGTQYF. DNA for the CDR3: TGTGCCAGCATTCTAGCGGGGGGCCAGGGTACGCAGTATTTT.

The chain uses TRBV12-3 or TRBV12-4 and TRBJ2-1, with a weak D call TRBD2 (7 bases). Trimming left V 6 bases short and J 14 bases short, with 14 bases between. The CDR3 has 11 amino acids. The CDR3 nucleotides are TGTGCCAGCAGAAGGGAGGGGGGTAAGTTCTTC. The encoded protein is CASRREGGKFF.

This chain joins TRBV28 and TRBJ1-2, with 7 nucleotides matching TRBD1. The V gene's germline CDR1 is MDHEN and CDR2 SYDVKM. The V and J ends lost 6 bases and 3 bases, in that order; junction bases with no gene match: 10. This CDR3 comprises 15 residues. The CDR3 coding sequence is TGTGCCAGCAGCTCTACTCAGGGGGGCTACTATGGCTACACCTTC. Residues: CASSSTQGGYYGYTF.

The J gene is TRBJ2-7, the V gene TRBV27, with TRBD1 matching 9 bases. CDR1 is MNHEY, CDR2 SMNVEV, per germline (reference sequence). The CDR3 extends over 16 amino acids. The ends lost 5 bases at V and 5 bases at J; junction bases unmatched: 13. The CDR3 DNA follows: TGTGCCAGCAGTCGAAGACTCGGGACAGGGTTCGACGAGCAGTACTTC. Translation gives CASSRRLGTGFDEQYF.

V usage is TRBV7-6 and J usage is TRBJ1-3; D is unclear. Germline V lookup: CDR1 SGHVS, CDR2 FNYEAQ. V lost 0 bases and J 3 bases, leaving 12 bases between the germline ends. The CDR3 spans 16 residues. The CDR3 reads CASSLAHQVGGNTIYF. CDR3 sequence (DNA): TGTGCCAGCAGCTTAGCCCACCAGGTGGGTGGAAACACCATATATTTT.

The gene calls are TRBV19 and TRBJ2-5; D perhaps matches TRBD2 (6 bases). V gave up 6 bases and J gave up 0 bases, with 14 bases separating them. CDR1 and CDR2 from the germline V gene are LNHDA and SQIVND (reference sequence). The CDR3 is 15 residues long. CDR3 amino acids: CASSRNRDYQETQYF. CDR3 coding DNA: TGTGCCAGTAGCCGAAATAGGGACTACCAAGAGACCCAGTACTTC.